A few counts support the clone carrying this T cell receptor beta chain. This entry belongs to a study of blood T cells in healthy people across ages. Study summary: T cells yielded about one barcoded beta molecule per two cells through template switching.

Alongside a J-beta primer mix, a sample-barcoded 5' primer served in a second PCR lasting roughly 6 to 11 cycles. Paired-end reads containing CDR3 totaled no fewer than 2.5 million for each sample. TCRdb ran MiXCR on the 5' RACE reads and lists one entry per CDR3 protein. Seen here are 1 million or so distinct CDR3 sequences, approximately 26% observed once, and the top ten hold approximately 0.71%. The CDR3 is 12 amino acids. Germline V gene lookup returns CDR1 MNHNS and CDR2 SASEGT. V was pared by 7 bases and J by 6 bases, with 13 bases between. Separately, the same data were catalogued under a study of T cells of mothers and their children. That study reports: Every microgram of extracted RNA entered cDNA synthesis, around 1.6 ug per 15 ul. From each mother came over 10 million TCR beta CDR3 reads, and from each child came 3 million to 3.5 million.

This rearrangement joins TRBV6-1 to TRBJ2-7; perhaps TRBD1 as D (5 bases). The sequence was collected from a girl aged 2 to 9 in good health. Sequenced: blood. In nucleotides, the CDR3 is TGTGCCAGCACTAAGCAGGGCTTCGAGCAGTACTTC. Encoded protein: CASTKQGFEQYF.